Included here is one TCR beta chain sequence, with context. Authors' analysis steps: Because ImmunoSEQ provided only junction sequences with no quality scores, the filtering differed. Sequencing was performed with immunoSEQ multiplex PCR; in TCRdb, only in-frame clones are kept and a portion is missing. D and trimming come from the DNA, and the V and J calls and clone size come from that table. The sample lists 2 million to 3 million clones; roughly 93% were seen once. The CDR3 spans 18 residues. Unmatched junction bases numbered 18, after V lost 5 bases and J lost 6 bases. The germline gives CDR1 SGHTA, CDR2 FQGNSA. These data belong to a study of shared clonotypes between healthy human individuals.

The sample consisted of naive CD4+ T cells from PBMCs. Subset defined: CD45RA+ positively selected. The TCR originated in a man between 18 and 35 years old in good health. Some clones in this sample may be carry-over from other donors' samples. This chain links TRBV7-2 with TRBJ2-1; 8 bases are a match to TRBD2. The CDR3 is CASSKAHLGAGDINEQFF. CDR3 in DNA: TGTGCCAGCAGCAAGGCCCACCTAGGAGCGGGAGATATCAATGAGCAGTTCTTC. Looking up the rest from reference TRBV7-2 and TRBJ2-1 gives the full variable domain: GAGVSQSPSNKVTEKGKDVELRCDPISGHTALYWYRQSLGQGLEFLIYFQGNSAPDKSGLPSDRFSAERTGGSVSTLTIQRTQQEDSAVYLCASSKAHLGAGDINEQFFGPGTRLTVL.